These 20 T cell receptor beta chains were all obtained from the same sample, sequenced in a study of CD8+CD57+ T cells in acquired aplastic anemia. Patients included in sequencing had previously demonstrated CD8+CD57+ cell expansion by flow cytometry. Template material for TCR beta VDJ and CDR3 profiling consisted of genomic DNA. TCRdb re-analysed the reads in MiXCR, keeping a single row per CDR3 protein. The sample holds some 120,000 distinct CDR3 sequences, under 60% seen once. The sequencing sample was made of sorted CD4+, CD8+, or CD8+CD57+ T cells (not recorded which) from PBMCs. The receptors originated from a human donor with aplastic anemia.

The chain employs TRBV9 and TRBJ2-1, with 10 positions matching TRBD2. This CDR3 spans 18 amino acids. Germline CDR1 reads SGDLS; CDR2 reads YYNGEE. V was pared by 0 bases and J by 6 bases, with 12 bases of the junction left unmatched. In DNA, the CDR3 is TGTGCCAGCAGCGTAGCTAGCGGGAGAGGCGTAGCGGGCAATGAGCAGTTCTTC. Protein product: CASSVASGRGVAGNEQFF. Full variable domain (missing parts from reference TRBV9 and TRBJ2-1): DSGVTQTPKHLITATGQRVTLRCSPRSGDLSVYWYQQSLDQGLQFLIQYYNGEERAKGNILERFSAQQFPDLHSELNLSSLELGDSALYFCASSVASGRGVAGNEQFFGPGTRLTVL.

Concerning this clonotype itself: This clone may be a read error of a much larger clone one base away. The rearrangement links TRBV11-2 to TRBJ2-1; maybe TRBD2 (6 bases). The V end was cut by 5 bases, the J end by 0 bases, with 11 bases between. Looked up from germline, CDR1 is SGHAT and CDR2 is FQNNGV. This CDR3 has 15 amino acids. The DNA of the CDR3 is TGTGCCAGCAGCCTTGTTAGCGGCTCCTACAATGAGCAGTTCTTC. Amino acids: CASSLVSGSYNEQFF. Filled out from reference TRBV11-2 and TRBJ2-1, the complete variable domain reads EAGVAQSPRYKIIEKRQSVAFWCNPISGHATLYWYQQILGQGPKLLIQFQNNGVVDDSQLPKDRFSAERLKGVDSTLKIQPAKLEDSAVYLCASSLVSGSYNEQFFGPGTRLTVL.

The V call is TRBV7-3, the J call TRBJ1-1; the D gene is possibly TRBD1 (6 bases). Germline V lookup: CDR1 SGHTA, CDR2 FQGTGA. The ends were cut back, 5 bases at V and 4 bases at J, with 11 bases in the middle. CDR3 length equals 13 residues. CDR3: CASSTTGATEAFF. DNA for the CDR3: TGTGCCAGCAGCACGACAGGAGCCACTGAAGCTTTCTTT.

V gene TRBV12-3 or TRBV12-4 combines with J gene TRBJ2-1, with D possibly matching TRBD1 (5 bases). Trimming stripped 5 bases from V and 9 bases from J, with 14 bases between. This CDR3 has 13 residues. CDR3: CASSTPAGLEQFF. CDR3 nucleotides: TGTGCCAGCAGTACCCCCGCAGGGCTTGAGCAGTTCTTC.

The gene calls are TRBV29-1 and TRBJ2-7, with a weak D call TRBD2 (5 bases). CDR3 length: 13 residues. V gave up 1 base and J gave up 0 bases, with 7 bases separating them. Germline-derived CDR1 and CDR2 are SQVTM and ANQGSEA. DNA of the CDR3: TGCAGCGTTGAAGGGACTGCCTCCTACGAGCAGTACTTC. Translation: CSVEGTASYEQYF.

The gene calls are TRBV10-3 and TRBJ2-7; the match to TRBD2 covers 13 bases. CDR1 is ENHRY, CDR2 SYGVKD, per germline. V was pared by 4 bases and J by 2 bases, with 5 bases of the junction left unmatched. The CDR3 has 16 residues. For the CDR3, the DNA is TGTGCCATCAGTGGGGGGACTAGCGGGGCACCCTACGAGCAGTACTTC. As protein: CAISGGTSGAPYEQYF.

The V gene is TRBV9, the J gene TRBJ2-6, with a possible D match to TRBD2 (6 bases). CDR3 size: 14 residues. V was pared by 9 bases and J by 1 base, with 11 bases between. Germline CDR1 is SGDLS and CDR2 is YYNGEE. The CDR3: CATGVASGANVLTF. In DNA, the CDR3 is TGTGCCACGGGAGTCGCTTCTGGGGCCAACGTCCTGACTTTC.

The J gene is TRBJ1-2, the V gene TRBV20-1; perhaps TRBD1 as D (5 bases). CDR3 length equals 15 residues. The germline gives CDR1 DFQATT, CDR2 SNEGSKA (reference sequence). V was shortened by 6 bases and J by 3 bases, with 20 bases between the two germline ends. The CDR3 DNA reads TGCAGTGCCGAGGGAGGGACGGCGTGGGACTATGGCTACACCTTC. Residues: CSAEGGTAWDYGYTF.

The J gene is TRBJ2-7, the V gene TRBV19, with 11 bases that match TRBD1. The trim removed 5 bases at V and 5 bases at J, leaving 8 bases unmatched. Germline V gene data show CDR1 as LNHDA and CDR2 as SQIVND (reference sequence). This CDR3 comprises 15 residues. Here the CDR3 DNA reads TGTGCCAGTAGTGCCCGGGACAGGGGGACCGACGAGCAGTACTTC. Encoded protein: CASSARDRGTDEQYF.

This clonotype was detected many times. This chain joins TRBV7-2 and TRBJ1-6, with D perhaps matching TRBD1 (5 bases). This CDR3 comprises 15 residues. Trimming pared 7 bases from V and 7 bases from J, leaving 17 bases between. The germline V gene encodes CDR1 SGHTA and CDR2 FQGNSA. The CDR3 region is CASTIYGTYNSPLHF. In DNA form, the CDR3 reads TGTGCCAGCACCATTTACGGGACGTACAATTCACCCCTCCACTTT.

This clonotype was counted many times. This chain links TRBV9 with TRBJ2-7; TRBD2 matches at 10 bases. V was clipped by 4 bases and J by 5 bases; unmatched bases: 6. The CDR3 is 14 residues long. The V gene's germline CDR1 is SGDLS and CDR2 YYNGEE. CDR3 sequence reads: CASSRGLANDEQYF. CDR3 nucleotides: TGTGCCAGCAGCCGGGGACTAGCGAACGACGAGCAGTACTTC.

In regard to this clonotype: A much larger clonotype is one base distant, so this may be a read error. The CDR3 here is CASSLASGVTDTQYF. The CDR3 nucleotides are TGTGCCAGCAGCTTAGCTAGCGGGGTCACAGATACGCAGTATTTT. The chain has TRBV7-2 and TRBJ2-3, with 8 positions matching TRBD2. The CDR3 length is 15 residues. Germline assignment: CDR1 SGHTA and CDR2 FQGNSA. Germline trimming cut 0 bases from V and 2 bases from J; bases unmatched to any gene: 1.

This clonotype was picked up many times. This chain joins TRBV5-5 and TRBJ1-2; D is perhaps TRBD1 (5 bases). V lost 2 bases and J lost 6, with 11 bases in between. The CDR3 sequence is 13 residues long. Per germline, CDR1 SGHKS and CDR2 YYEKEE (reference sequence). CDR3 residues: CASSFPGSDGYTF. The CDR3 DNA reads TGTGCCAGCAGCTTCCCAGGGTCCGATGGCTACACCTTC.

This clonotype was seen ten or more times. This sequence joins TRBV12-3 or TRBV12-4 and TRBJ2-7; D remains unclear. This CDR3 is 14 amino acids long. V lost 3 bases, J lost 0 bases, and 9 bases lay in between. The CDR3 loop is CASSLFASSYEQYF. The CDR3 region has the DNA TGTGCCAGCAGTTTGTTTGCGAGCTCCTACGAGCAGTACTTC.

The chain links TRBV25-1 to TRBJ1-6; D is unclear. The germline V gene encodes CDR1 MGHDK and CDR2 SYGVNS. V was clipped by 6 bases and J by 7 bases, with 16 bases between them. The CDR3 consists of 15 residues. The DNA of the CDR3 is TGTGCCAGCAGCTTAGAGGGCCTTTCCAATTCACCCCTCCACTTT. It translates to CASSLEGLSNSPLHF.

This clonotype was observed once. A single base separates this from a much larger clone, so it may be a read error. CDR3 bases: TGTGCTAGTGGTTTGGGCGTCGCTGCGTACAATGAGCAGTCCTTC. Translating gives CASGLGVAAYNEQSF. The chain carries TRBV12-5 and TRBJ2-1; no firm D call. The V gene's germline CDR1 is LGHNT and CDR2 FRNRAP. The CDR3 covers 15 residues.

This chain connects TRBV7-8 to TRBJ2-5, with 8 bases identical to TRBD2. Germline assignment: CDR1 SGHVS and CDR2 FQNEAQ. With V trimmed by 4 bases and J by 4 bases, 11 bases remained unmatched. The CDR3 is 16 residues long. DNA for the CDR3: TGTGCCAGCAGCTCCTTTGCGGTAGCGGGACGAGAGACCCAGTACTTC. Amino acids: CASSSFAVAGRETQYF.

CDR3 DNA sequence: TGTGCCAGCTTGGGGGGCCCAGATACGCAGTATTTT. Its protein product is CASLGGPDTQYF. The V gene is TRBV2, the J gene TRBJ2-3; D is perhaps TRBD1 or TRBD2 (6 bases each). V dropped 8 bases and J dropped 4 bases, with 10 bases sitting between them. The CDR3 covers 12 residues. CDR1 is SNHLY, CDR2 FYNNEI, per germline.

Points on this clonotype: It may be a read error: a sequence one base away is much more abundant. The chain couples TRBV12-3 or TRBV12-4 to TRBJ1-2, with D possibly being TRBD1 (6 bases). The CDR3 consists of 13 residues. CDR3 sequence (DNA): TGTACCAGCACCCTACAGGGCTTCTATGGCTACACCTTC. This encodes CTSTLQGFYGYTF.

Here the CDR3 reads CASSLNGENIQYF. CDR3 bases: TGTGCCAGCAGCTTAAACGGGGAAAACATTCAGTACTTC. The chain joins TRBV7-9 to TRBJ2-4, with D possibly matching TRBD2 (5 bases). The CDR3 totals 13 residues. Trimming removed 2 bases at V and 5 bases at J, with 7 bases between. Germline assignment: CDR1 SEHNR and CDR2 FQNEAQ (reference sequence).